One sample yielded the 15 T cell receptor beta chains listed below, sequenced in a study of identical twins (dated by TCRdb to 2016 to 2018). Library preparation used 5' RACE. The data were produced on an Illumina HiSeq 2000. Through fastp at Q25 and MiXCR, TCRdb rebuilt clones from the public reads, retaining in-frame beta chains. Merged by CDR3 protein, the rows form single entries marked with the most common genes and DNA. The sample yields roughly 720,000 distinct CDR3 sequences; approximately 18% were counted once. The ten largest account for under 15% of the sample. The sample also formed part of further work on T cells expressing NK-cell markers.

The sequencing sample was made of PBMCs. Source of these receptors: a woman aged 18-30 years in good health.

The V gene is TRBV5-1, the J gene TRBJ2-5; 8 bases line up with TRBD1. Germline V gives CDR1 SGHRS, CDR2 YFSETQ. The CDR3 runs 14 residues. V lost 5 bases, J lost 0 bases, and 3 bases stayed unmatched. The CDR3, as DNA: TGCGCCAGCAGGTGGGGACAGGACCAAGAGACCCAGTACTTC. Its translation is CASRWGQDQETQYF.

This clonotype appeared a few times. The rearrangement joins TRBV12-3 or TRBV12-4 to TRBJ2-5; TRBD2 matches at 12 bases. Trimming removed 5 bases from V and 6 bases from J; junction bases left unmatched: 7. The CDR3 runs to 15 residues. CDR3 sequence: CASSPRLAGVQTQYF. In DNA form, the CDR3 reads TGTGCCAGCAGTCCACGACTAGCGGGGGTGCAGACCCAGTACTTC.

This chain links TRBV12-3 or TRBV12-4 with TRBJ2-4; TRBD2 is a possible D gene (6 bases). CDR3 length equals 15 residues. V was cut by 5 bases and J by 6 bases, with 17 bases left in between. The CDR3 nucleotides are TGTGCCAGCAGTCACCGGGAAGCCGGGGGAAACATTCAGTACTTC. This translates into CASSHREAGGNIQYF.

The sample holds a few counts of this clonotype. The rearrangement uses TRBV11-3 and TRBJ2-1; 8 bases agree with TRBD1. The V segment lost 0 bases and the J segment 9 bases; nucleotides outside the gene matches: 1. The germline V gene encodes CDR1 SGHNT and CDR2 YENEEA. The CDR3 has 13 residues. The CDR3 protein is CASSLDRGLEQFF. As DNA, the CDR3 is TGTGCCAGCAGCTTAGACAGGGGGCTTGAGCAGTTCTTC.

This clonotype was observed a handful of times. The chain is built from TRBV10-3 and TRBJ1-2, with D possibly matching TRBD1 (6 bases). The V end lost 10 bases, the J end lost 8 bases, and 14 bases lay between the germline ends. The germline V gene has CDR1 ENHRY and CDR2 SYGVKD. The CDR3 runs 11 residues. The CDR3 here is CATTGIWGYTF. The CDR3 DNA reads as TGTGCCACCACAGGGATCTGGGGCTACACCTTC.

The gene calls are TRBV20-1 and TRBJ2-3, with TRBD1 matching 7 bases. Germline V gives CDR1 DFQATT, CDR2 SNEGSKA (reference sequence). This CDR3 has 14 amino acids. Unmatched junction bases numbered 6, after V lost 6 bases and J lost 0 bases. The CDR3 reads CSAPGGGSTDTQYF. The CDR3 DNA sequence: TGCAGTGCACCAGGGGGTGGGAGCACAGATACGCAGTATTTT.

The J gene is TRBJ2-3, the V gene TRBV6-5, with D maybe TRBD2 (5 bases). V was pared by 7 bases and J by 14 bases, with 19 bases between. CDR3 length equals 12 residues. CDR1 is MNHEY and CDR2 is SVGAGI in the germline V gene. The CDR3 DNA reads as TGTGCCAGCACGCTCGACTCGGGGTCCTGGTATTTT. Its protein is CASTLDSGSWYF.

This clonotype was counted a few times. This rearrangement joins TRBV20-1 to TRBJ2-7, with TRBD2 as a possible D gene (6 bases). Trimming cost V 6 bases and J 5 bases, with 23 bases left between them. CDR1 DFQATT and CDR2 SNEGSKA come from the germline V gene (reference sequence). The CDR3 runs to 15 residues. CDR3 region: CSAVPLAAHRDEQYF. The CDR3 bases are TGCAGTGCCGTACCATTAGCGGCCCATAGGGACGAGCAGTACTTC.

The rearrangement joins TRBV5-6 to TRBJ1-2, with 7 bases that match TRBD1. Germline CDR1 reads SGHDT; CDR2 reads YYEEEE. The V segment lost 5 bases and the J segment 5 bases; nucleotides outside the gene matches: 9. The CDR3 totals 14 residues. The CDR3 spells CASRLRTGIYGYTF. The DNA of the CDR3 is TGTGCCAGCAGACTACGGACAGGAATTTATGGCTACACCTTC.

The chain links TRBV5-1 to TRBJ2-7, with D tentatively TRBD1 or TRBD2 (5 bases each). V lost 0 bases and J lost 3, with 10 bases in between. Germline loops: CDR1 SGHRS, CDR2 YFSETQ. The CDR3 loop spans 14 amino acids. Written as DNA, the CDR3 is TGCGCCAGCAGCTTGGGAGGGGATTACTACGAGCAGTACTTC. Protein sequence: CASSLGGDYYEQYF.

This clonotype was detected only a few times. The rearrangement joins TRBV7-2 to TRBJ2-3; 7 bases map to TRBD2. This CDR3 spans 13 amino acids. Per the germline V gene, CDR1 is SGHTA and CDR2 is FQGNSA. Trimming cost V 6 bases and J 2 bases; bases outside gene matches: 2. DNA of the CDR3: TGTGCCAGCAGGGGAGGGCCCACAGATACGCAGTATTTT. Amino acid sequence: CASRGGPTDTQYF. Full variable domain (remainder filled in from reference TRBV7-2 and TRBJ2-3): GAGVSQSPSNKVTEKGKDVELRCDPISGHTALYWYRQSLGQGLEFLIYFQGNSAPDKSGLPSDRFSAERTGGSVSTLTIQRTQQEDSAVYLCASRGGPTDTQYFGPGTRLTVL.

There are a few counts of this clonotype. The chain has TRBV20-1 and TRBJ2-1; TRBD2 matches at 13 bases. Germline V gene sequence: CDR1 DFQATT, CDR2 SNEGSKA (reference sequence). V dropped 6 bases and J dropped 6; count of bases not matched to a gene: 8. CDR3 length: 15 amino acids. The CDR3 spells CSARRTSGRANEQFF. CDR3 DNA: TGCAGTGCACGGAGGACTAGCGGGAGAGCCAATGAGCAGTTCTTC.

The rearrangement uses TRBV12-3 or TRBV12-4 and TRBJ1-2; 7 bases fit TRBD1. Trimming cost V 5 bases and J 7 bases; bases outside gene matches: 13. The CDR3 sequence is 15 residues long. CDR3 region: CASSPYLTGVGGYTF. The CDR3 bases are TGTGCCAGCAGTCCGTACCTCACAGGGGTTGGTGGCTACACCTTC.

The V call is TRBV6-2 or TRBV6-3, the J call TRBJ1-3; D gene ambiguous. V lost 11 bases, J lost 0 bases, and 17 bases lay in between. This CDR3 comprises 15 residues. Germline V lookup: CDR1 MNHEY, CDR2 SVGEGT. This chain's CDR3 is CACNLGSFSGNTIYF. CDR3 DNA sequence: TGTGCCTGTAACCTGGGCAGTTTCTCTGGAAACACCATATATTTT.

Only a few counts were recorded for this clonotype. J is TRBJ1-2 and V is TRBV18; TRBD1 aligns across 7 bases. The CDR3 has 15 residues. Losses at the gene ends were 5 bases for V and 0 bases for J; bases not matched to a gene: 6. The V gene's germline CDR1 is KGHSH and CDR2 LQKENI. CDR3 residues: CASSGRQGTNYGYTF. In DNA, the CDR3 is TGTGCCAGCTCAGGGCGACAGGGAACTAACTATGGCTACACCTTC.